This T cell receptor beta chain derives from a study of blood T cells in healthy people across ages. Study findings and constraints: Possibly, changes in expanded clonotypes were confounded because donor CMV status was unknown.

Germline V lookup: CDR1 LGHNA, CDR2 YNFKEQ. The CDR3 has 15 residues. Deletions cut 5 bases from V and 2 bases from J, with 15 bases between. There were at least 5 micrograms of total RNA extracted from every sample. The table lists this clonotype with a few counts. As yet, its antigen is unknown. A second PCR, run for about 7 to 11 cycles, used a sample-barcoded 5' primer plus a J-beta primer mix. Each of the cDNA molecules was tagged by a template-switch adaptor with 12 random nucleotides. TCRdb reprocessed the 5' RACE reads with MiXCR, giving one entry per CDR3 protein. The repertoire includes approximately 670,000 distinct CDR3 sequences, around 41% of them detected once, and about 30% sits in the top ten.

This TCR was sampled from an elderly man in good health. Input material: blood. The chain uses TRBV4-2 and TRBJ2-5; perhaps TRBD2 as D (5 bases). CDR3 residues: CASSTAPGSQETQYF. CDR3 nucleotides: TGTGCCAGCAGCACCGCCCCGGGATCTCAAGAGACCCAGTACTTC.